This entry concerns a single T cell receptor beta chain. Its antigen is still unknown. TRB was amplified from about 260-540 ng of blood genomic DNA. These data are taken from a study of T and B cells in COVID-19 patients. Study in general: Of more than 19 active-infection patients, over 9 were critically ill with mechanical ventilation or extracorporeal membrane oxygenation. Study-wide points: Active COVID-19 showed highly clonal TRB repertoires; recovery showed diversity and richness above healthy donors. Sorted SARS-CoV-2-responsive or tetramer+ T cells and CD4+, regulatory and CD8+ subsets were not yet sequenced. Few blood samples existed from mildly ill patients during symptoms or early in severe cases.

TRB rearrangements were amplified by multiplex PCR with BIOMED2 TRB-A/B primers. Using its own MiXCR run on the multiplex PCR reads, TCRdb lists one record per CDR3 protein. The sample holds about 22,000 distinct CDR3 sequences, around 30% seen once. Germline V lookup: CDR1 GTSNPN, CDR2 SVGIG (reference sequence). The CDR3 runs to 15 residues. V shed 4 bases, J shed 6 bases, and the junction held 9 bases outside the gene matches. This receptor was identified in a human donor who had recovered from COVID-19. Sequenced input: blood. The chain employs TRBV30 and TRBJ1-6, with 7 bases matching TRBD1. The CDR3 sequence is CAWKGQTLFNSPLHF. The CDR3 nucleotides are TGTGCCTGGAAGGGACAGACCCTATTTAATTCACCCCTCCACTTT.